Listed below are T cell receptor beta chains from one sample, sequenced in a study of CD8 T cells in Susac syndrome. TCRdb re-called the immunoSEQ multiplex PCR reads with MiXCR, one entry per CDR3 protein. Of approximately 140,000 distinct CDR3 sequences listed, approximately 93% were seen once; the top ten hold around 0.29%. The specimen was CD8+ T cells from PBMCs. These receptors all come from a human donor in good health. CDR3s include the opening cysteine and the closing phenylalanine or tryptophan. A D gene is named only where the DNA matches it firmly. Clone size is stated in some rows and not others, as once, few, many or a class when expanded.

V	size	D	J	DNA	CDR3
TRBV21-1	.	.	TRBJ2-3	TGTGCCAGCAGCAAAGTAGACGAAACGGGCACAGATACGCAGTATTTT	CASSKVDETGTDTQYF
TRBV13	.	.	TRBJ2-1	TGTGCCAGCAGCTCACCCGGGACAAGGGGGAATGAGCAGTTCTTC	CASSSPGTRGNEQFF
TRBV25-1	.	.	TRBJ2-3	TGTGCCAGCAGTGAATATTTCTTGACAGATACGCAGTATTTT	CASSEYFLTDTQYF
TRBV7-9	.	.	TRBJ1-2	TGTGCCAGCAGCCAGACCTTTGGGGTCAATGGCTACACCTTC	CASSQTFGVNGYTF
TRBV28	once	.	TRBJ1-2	TGTGCCAGCAGTCCCTGGGGGGGGAACTATGGCTACACCTTC	CASSPWGGNYGYTF
TRBV3-1	.	.	TRBJ2-7	TGTGCCAGCAGCCAAGGACCAGACTACGAGCAGTACTTC	CASSQGPDYEQYF
TRBV20-1	.	.	TRBJ2-1	TGCAGTGCTCCCCGGGACCCCTGGGGTGAGCAGTTCTTC	CSAPRDPWGEQFF
TRBV20-1	.	TRBD2	TRBJ2-1	TGCAGTGCCACACCCCTAGCGGGAACGGGGAATGAGCAGTTCTTC	CSATPLAGTGNEQFF
TRBV27	.	.	TRBJ2-1	TGTGCCAGCAGTTGGGGGACCTACAATGAGCAGTTCTTC	CASSWGTYNEQFF
TRBV7-9	once	.	TRBJ2-2	TGTGCCAGCAGCTTAGTCCCTCACACCGGGGAGCTGTTTTTT	CASSLVPHTGELFF
TRBV7-9	.	.	TRBJ1-2	TGTGCCAGCAGTCCAGATGGCTACACCTTC	CASSPDGYTF
TRBV29-1	.	TRBD2	TRBJ2-1	TGCAGCGTTGAGGGACTAGATCACTACAATGAGCAGTTCTTC	CSVEGLDHYNEQFF
TRBV20-1	.	TRBD1	TRBJ1-4	TGCAGTGCTAACCGACAGGGGACCGCAACTAATGAAAAACTGTTTTTT	CSANRQGTATNEKLFF
TRBV12-3/TRBV12-4	few	.	TRBJ2-1	TGTGCCAGCAGTTTAGGGGGATATGAGCAGTTCTTC	CASSLGGYEQFF
TRBV28	.	TRBD2	TRBJ2-1	TGTGCCAGCAGGACGACTAGCGGCGGCGAGCAGTTCTTC	CASRTTSGGEQFF
TRBV20-1	.	TRBD1	TRBJ2-5	TGCAGTGCTAGGGGACAGGGGGATGACTTGGAGACCCAGTACTTC	CSARGQGDDLETQYF
TRBV27	.	.	TRBJ2-2	TGTGCCAGCAGTTTAAGGTCCGGGGAGCTGTTTTTT	CASSLRSGELFF
TRBV28	.	.	TRBJ2-1	TGTGCCAGCGGGACGGGCCCCTCCTACAATGAGCAGTTCTTC	CASGTGPSYNEQFF
TRBV27	.	.	TRBJ1-2	TGTGCCAGCAGTTTTGTCCCGAAGTCGGGCTACACCTTC	CASSFVPKSGYTF
TRBV20-1	.	TRBD1	TRBJ2-7	TGCAGTGCTAGAGATAGGGGGCGGTCCTACGAGCAGTACTTC	CSARDRGRSYEQYF
TRBV29-1	.	.	TRBJ1-2	TGCAGCGTTGTGGACGGTGGCTACACCTTC	CSVVDGGYTF
TRBV14	.	.	TRBJ2-5	TGTGCCAGCAGCCATGCCCCGGGACTTCAAGAGACCCAGTACTTC	CASSHAPGLQETQYF
TRBV4-3	.	TRBD1	TRBJ2-3	TGCGCCAGCAGCCAAGATTGGACAGGGGTCACAGATACGCAGTATTTT	CASSQDWTGVTDTQYF
TRBV27	once	TRBD1	TRBJ2-7	TGTGCCAGCAGTTTAACAGGGGACTACGAGCAGTACTTC	CASSLTGDYEQYF
TRBV24-1	once	.	TRBJ2-1	TGTGCCACCAGTGGTCTCAGGGGAGGCAATGAGCAGTTCTTC	CATSGLRGGNEQFF
TRBV3-1	.	.	TRBJ2-2	TGTGCCAGCAGCCAAGATCCAGCAGGGGTATATCGCGGGGAGCTGTTTTTT	CASSQDPAGVYRGELFF
TRBV29-1	.	TRBD1	TRBJ2-7	TGCAGCGTTGAAAAGGGCCAGGGGGCGGGTGAGCAGTACTTC	CSVEKGQGAGEQYF
TRBV7-8	.	.	TRBJ2-7	TGTGCCAGCAGCCAAAGAGCTACCTACGAGCAGTACTTC	CASSQRATYEQYF
TRBV7-2	.	.	TRBJ2-5	TGTGCCAGCAGCTTAGGGGCTGGAGAGACCCAGTACTTC	CASSLGAGETQYF
TRBV7-9	.	TRBD1	TRBJ2-1	TGTGCCAGCGCATACCCGGGACAGGGCTACAATGAGCAGTTCTTC	CASAYPGQGYNEQFF
TRBV30	.	.	TRBJ2-7	TGTGCCTGGAGTCTCCCAGGGGTCGAGCAGTACTTC	CAWSLPGVEQYF
TRBV28	.	.	TRBJ1-5	TGTGCCAGCAGCCACCAGGCAGTTAGCAATCAGCCCCAGCATTTT	CASSHQAVSNQPQHF
TRBV2	.	.	TRBJ2-2	TGTGCCAGCAGGGGGACTGCTACCGGGGAGCTGTTTTTT	CASRGTATGELFF
TRBV19	.	.	TRBJ1-1	TGTGCCAGTACCGGGCTCGACGCTGAAGCTTTCTTT	CASTGLDAEAFF
TRBV30	.	.	TRBJ2-5	TGTGCCTGGAGGGACGGACTACAAGAGACCCAGTACTTC	CAWRDGLQETQYF
TRBV6-2/TRBV6-3	.	TRBD1	TRBJ2-7	TGTGCCAGCAGTTACGTCCCGGGACAGGGACCCGCGTGGTACTTC	CASSYVPGQGPAWYF
TRBV9	.	.	TRBJ1-2	TGTGCCAGCAGCGTTGAGGGAGGTAACTCCTATGGCTACACCTTC	CASSVEGGNSYGYTF
TRBV4-3	.	.	TRBJ1-2	TGCGCCAGCAGCCAAGTAGGGGGGGCCTATGGCTACACCTTC	CASSQVGGAYGYTF
TRBV6-2/TRBV6-3	.	.	TRBJ2-3	TGTGCCAGCAGTTTCGGGGTTAACACAGATACGCAGTATTTT	CASSFGVNTDTQYF
TRBV12-3/TRBV12-4	.	.	TRBJ1-1	TGTGCCAGCAGTTTCGGGGGGATTGAAGCTTTCTTT	CASSFGGIEAFF
TRBV27	.	TRBD1	TRBJ2-5	TGTGCCAGCAGTTTTCAGGGGGCGGGAGAGACCCAGTACTTC	CASSFQGAGETQYF
TRBV9	.	.	TRBJ2-7	TGTGCCAGCAGCGTAGATCCGGGAAGCTCCCTCTACGAGCAGTACTTC	CASSVDPGSSLYEQYF
TRBV4-1	once	TRBD2	TRBJ2-1	TGCGCCAGCAGCCAAGATTCGTCAGCGGGATTAGTTGGGGAGCAGTTCTTC	CASSQDSSAGLVGEQFF
TRBV10-3	.	.	TRBJ2-1	TGTGCCATCACGACTGTGAACAATGAGCAGTTCTTC	CAITTVNNEQFF
TRBV6-2/TRBV6-3	.	.	TRBJ2-5	TGTGCCGCCACAGGGCAGGGAGGTCAGGAGACCCAGTACTTC	CAATGQGGQETQYF
TRBV4-2	.	TRBD2	TRBJ2-3	TGTGCCAGCAGCCAAGATGAATCAGCGGGAACTAGCACAGATACGCAGTATTTT	CASSQDESAGTSTDTQYF
TRBV7-9	.	TRBD2	TRBJ2-7	TGTGCCAGCAGCTCATTCGGACTAGCCCAATTCCCCTACGAGCAGTACTTC	CASSSFGLAQFPYEQYF
TRBV27	.	TRBD1	TRBJ1-2	TGTGCCAGCAGTTATTCGTCGGGGCAGGGGGTACACTATGGCTACACCTTC	CASSYSSGQGVHYGYTF
TRBV30	.	TRBD1	TRBJ1-5	TGTGCCTGGAGGGACAGGGGTTCCAATCAGCCCCAGCATTTT	CAWRDRGSNQPQHF
TRBV5-1	.	.	TRBJ2-1	TGCGCCAGCACGCACTCCTACAATGAGCAGTTCTTC	CASTHSYNEQFF
TRBV19	.	.	TRBJ2-4	TGTGCCAGTAGTATCGGGAACATTCAGTACTTC	CASSIGNIQYF
TRBV15	.	TRBD2	TRBJ2-3	TGTGCCACCAGCGTAGCGGGAGAGGTGACAGATACGCAGTATTTT	CATSVAGEVTDTQYF
TRBV7-2	.	.	TRBJ2-7	TGTGCCAGCGGCCCGGGGTACGTTTACGAGCAGTACTTC	CASGPGYVYEQYF
TRBV29-1	.	.	TRBJ2-3	TGCAGCGTTGACGGCCTAAGCACAGATACGCAGTATTTT	CSVDGLSTDTQYF
TRBV5-1	.	.	TRBJ1-2	TGCGCCAGCAGCTTGGAAGGGGTGGGGATCTATGGCTACACCTTC	CASSLEGVGIYGYTF
TRBV19	.	TRBD2	TRBJ2-7	TGTGCCAGTAGTTTTATCAGCGGGAGGGCCCCTTACGAGCAGTACTTC	CASSFISGRAPYEQYF
TRBV7-9	.	.	TRBJ2-7	TGTGCCAGCAGCTCTGGACGAAATGGGGAGCAGTACTTC	CASSSGRNGEQYF
TRBV2	once	TRBD1	TRBJ2-1	TGTGCCAGCAGTGAATACAGGGGGTCCCACAATGAGCAGTTCTTC	CASSEYRGSHNEQFF
TRBV9	.	TRBD2	TRBJ2-4	TGTGCCAGCAGCGTAGATAGCGGGAAGGGAAACATTCAGTACTTC	CASSVDSGKGNIQYF
TRBV3-1	.	TRBD2	TRBJ2-1	TGTGCCAGCAGCCCAACCGGGACTAGCGGGGGGCACAATGAGCAGTTCTTC	CASSPTGTSGGHNEQFF